These 14 T cell receptor beta chains came from one sample sequenced in a study of vaccination and CD4 T cells after COVID-19. Antigens of these TCRs are unknown. Stated treatment: roughly 10-day PBMC culture with coronavirus spike peptide pools or control peptides (ViraFEST assay). The assay that was used to sequence DNA from cultured CD4+ T cells was the Oncomine TCR Beta short-read assay. TCRdb re-called the PCR reads through MiXCR, storing one row per CDR3 protein. The repertoire holds approximately 8,500 distinct CDR3 sequences, with 60% as singletons. What was sequenced was CD4+ T cells from blood, cultured in vitro. The receptors derive from a human donor who had recovered from COVID-19.

The V call is TRBV6-1, the J call TRBJ1-2; D is ambiguous. This CDR3 contains 14 residues. The V end was cut by 6 bases, the J end by 2 bases, with 13 bases between. Germline V gene data show CDR1 as MNHNS and CDR2 as SASEGT. The CDR3 nucleotides are TGTGCCAGCAGGGGTCAGGTTTCGAACTATGGCTACACCTTC. Its protein is CASRGQVSNYGYTF.

The rearrangement uses TRBV20-1 and TRBJ2-7; 8 bases map to TRBD2. Per germline, CDR1 DFQATT and CDR2 SNEGSKA (reference sequence). The CDR3 runs 14 residues. After removal of 5 bases from V and 0 bases from J, the junction contained 6 bases not matched to a gene. CDR3 nucleotide sequence: TGCAGTGCTCAAGCGGGGGCCTTCTCCTACGAGCAGTACTTC. Translated, it gives CSAQAGAFSYEQYF.

This clonotype is large in the sample. The rearrangement links TRBV12-3 or TRBV12-4 to TRBJ2-3, with a tentative D call TRBD2 (5 bases). V was cut by 3 bases and J by 0 bases, with 13 bases left in between. The CDR3 loop spans 16 amino acids. The CDR3, as DNA: TGTGCCAGCAGTTTTCGCAGCGGAGCTAGCACAGATACGCAGTATTTT. As protein: CASSFRSGASTDTQYF.

The V gene is TRBV20-1, the J gene TRBJ2-3, with TRBD2 as a possible D gene (7 bases). The length of the CDR3 is 15 residues. V shed 3 bases and J shed 0 bases, with 13 bases lying between them. Germline V gives CDR1 DFQATT, CDR2 SNEGSKA (reference sequence). The CDR3 loop is CSASIGGPSTDTQYF. The CDR3 region has the DNA TGCAGTGCTAGTATCGGGGGGCCCAGCACAGATACGCAGTATTTT.

There are a few counts of this clonotype. The chain's CDR3 is CASSRSSGTLDTQYF. In nucleotides, the CDR3 is TGTGCCAGCAGCCGATCTAGCGGAACCCTAGATACGCAGTATTTT. V and J are TRBV7-2 and TRBJ2-3; 7 nucleotides line up with TRBD2. V was clipped by 5 bases and J by 5 bases; unmatched bases: 10. Per the germline V gene, CDR1 is SGHTA and CDR2 is FQGNSA. This CDR3 is built from 15 residues.

The V gene is TRBV10-3, the J gene TRBJ2-3; D is possibly TRBD2 (6 bases). CDR1 and CDR2 from the germline V gene are ENHRY and SYGVKD. Trimming took off 6 bases at V and 4 bases at J, with 17 bases between the two ends. This CDR3 contains 15 residues. CDR3 DNA sequence: TGTGCCATCAGCCACCCCGTCGCGGGACCAGATACGCAGTATTTT. Protein: CAISHPVAGPDTQYF.

The V gene is TRBV11-3, the J gene TRBJ2-5; D is ambiguous. The germline V gene encodes CDR1 SGHNT and CDR2 YENEEA. The CDR3 spans 15 residues. The V gene lost 4 bases and the J gene lost 2 bases, with 14 bases spanning the gap. The CDR3 loop reads CASSSGESRQETQYF. In DNA form, the CDR3 reads TGTGCCAGCAGCTCTGGAGAGTCGAGACAAGAGACCCAGTACTTC.

The chain carries TRBV11-3 and TRBJ1-1; no clear D. Trimming removed 1 base from V and 4 bases from J, with 7 bases in between. This CDR3 has 13 amino acids. Germline V gene sequence: CDR1 SGHNT, CDR2 YENEEA. The chain's CDR3 is CASSLVTGTEAFF. CDR3 sequence (DNA): TGTGCCAGCAGCTTAGTGACGGGCACTGAAGCTTTCTTT.

The rearrangement uses TRBV7-9 and TRBJ2-7; a possible D gene is TRBD1 (5 bases). CDR1 is SEHNR and CDR2 is FQNEAQ in the germline V gene (reference sequence). Trimming left V 5 bases short and J 0 bases short, with 17 bases between. The length of the CDR3 is 16 residues. In nucleotides, the CDR3 is TGTGCCAGCAGCCCGCTTTTGGGGCGGACCTCCTACGAGCAGTACTTC. Encoded protein: CASSPLLGRTSYEQYF.

This clonotype has just a few counts. The chain couples TRBV2 to TRBJ2-5; the match to TRBD2 covers 11 bases. V was clipped by 1 base and J by 2 bases; unmatched bases: 3. CDR1 SNHLY and CDR2 FYNNEI come from the germline V gene. The CDR3 totals 16 residues. The CDR3 region is CASSEVGLAVQETQYF. CDR3 nucleotides: TGTGCCAGCAGTGAAGTGGGACTAGCGGTTCAAGAGACCCAGTACTTC.

This clonotype showed up just once. This chain uses TRBV6-1 with TRBJ1-3; D is undetermined. CDR1 and CDR2 (germline): MNHNS, SASEGT. Trimming stripped 7 bases from V and 4 bases from J, with 11 bases between. This CDR3 region has 13 residues. CDR3 sequence: CASIPRGGNTIYF. DNA for the CDR3: TGTGCCAGCATCCCCCGAGGGGGAAACACCATATATTTT.

This clonotype has a handful of counts. This sequence joins TRBV20-1 and TRBJ2-3, with 9 bases aligning to TRBD1. This CDR3 has 16 residues. V lost 6 bases, J lost 2 bases, and 12 bases stayed unmatched. CDR1 and CDR2 (germline): DFQATT, SNEGSKA (reference sequence). The CDR3 here is CSAQPRTGVPTDTQYF. CDR3 sequence (DNA): TGCAGTGCCCAGCCAAGGACAGGGGTCCCCACAGATACGCAGTATTTT.

The V call is TRBV20-1, the J call TRBJ2-1; D remains ambiguous. This CDR3 has 12 residues. CDR1 is DFQATT and CDR2 is SNEGSKA in the germline V gene (reference sequence). Deletions cut 2 bases from V and 5 bases from J, with 7 bases between. The CDR3 spells CSARLRHNEQFF. The CDR3 DNA reads as TGCAGTGCTAGATTGCGGCACAATGAGCAGTTCTTC.

Here the CDR3 DNA reads TGTGCCAGCAGCCCGACGGGGGTTAGCGGGAGCCGCGGAGAGCAGTTCTTC. As protein: CASSPTGVSGSRGEQFF. This rearrangement joins TRBV7-9 to TRBJ2-1; TRBD2 matches 9 bases. Germline-derived CDR1 and CDR2 are SEHNR and FQNEAQ (reference sequence). This CDR3 contains 17 residues. Losses at the gene ends were 5 bases for V and 10 bases for J; bases not matched to a gene: 18.